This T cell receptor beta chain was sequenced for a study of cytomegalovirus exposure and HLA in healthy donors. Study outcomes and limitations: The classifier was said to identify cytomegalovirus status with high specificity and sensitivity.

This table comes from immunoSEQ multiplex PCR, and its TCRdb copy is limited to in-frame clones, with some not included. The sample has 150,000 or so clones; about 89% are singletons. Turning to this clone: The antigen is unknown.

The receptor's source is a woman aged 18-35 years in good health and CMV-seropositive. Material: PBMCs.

In nucleotides, the CDR3 is TGCGCCAGCAGCTTGCAGGGCGACTATGGCTACACCTTC. Protein sequence: CASSLQGDYGYTF. This sequence joins TRBV5-1 and TRBJ1-2, with a tentative D call TRBD1 (5 bases). CDR3 length: 13 amino acids. In germline, CDR1 is SGHRS, CDR2 YFSETQ. Deletions cut 1 base from V and 3 bases from J, with 7 bases between.